This TCR beta chain was retrieved from a study of shared clonotypes between healthy human individuals. Remarks on this clone: Its antigen is unknown.

Genomic DNA came from about 90 million PBMCs in unsorted samples. Study-level findings and limits: Exclusively blood specimens were collected; tissue repertoires likely differ.

Deep-level settings were used for running the assay. Amplification in unsorted PBMC replicate PCRs started from around 0.3 ug DNA, which equals about 28,000 T cell genomes. Using immunoSEQ multiplex PCR, the repertoire was profiled, and TCRdb retains in-frame clones only, with some absent. The table has fewer than 650,000 clones, about 79% seen once. The V gene lost 5 bases and the J gene lost 2 bases, with 12 bases spanning the gap. The length of the CDR3 is 14 residues. CDR1 and CDR2 (germline): SEHNR, FQNEAQ (reference sequence). What was sequenced was PBMCs. The chain combines TRBV7-9 with TRBJ2-5; the D is unclear. The TCR comes from a woman in her 40s in good health. Some clones in this sample may be carry-over from other donors' samples. The chain's CDR3 is CASSKNTEQETQYF. In nucleotides, the CDR3 is TGTGCCAGCAGCAAAAACACGGAACAAGAGACCCAGTACTTC.